Following are 22 T cell receptor beta chains from one sample sequenced in a study of blood T cell repertoires in COVID-19. Clones were sequenced by immunoSEQ multiplex PCR, and TCRdb holds only the in-frame ones, with some missing. The data show some 220,000 clones, with 86% seen just once and around 3.5% held by the top ten. The specimen was PBMCs or T cells enriched from blood (not recorded which). The source is a woman in her forties with acute COVID-19.

The rearrangement links TRBV7-9 to TRBJ2-3, with 12 bases matching TRBD2. The CDR3 runs 15 residues. The germline V gene has CDR1 SEHNR and CDR2 FQNEAQ (reference sequence). The V gene end was trimmed by 6 bases and the J gene end by 8 bases; junction bases not matched to a gene: 9. CDR3 in DNA: TGTGCCAGCAGAGCTAGCGGGGGGGCCAGAGGTACGCAGTATTTT. Amino acid sequence: CASRASGGARGTQYF. The full variable domain, in which reference TRBV7-9 and TRBJ2-3 provide the parts outside the CDR3, is DTGVSQNPRHKITKRGQNVTFRCDPISEHNRLYWYRQTLGQGPEFLTYFQNEAQLEKSRLLSDRFSAERPKGSFSTLEIQRTEQGDSAMYLCASRASGGARGTQYFGPGTRLTVL.

The rearrangement links TRBV15 to TRBJ1-5, with 10 bases aligning to TRBD1. The CDR3 sequence is 19 residues long. Trimming took 0 bases from V and 4 from J; bases not matched to a gene: 12. Germline CDR1 and CDR2: LNHNV and YYDKDF (reference sequence). CDR3 in amino acids: CATSRDLRGQGLGNQPQHF. CDR3 sequence (DNA): TGTGCCACCAGCAGAGATCTAAGGGGACAGGGGTTAGGGAATCAGCCCCAGCATTTT.

The J gene is TRBJ1-3, the V gene TRBV19; the D is unclear. CDR3 length: 14 residues. The germline V and J ends were trimmed by 1 base and 0 bases, with 4 bases remaining between them. Germline values: CDR1 LNHDA, CDR2 SQIVND (reference sequence). CDR3 sequence: CASSIGISGNTIYF. The CDR3 DNA reads as TGTGCCAGTAGTATAGGTATCTCTGGAAACACCATATATTTT.

The chain uses TRBV29-1 and TRBJ2-5; TRBD1 might be the D (5 bases). V was shortened by 4 bases and J by 7 bases, with 19 bases between the two germline ends. Germline CDR1 and CDR2: SQVTM and ANQGSEA. The CDR3 is made up of 14 amino acids. For the CDR3, the DNA is TGCAGCGTTGTAGTGCTTGGGCAGGGCGGGACCCAGTACTTC. As protein: CSVVVLGQGGTQYF. The whole variable domain, filled in from reference TRBV29-1 and TRBJ2-5, reads SAVISQKPSRDICQRGTSLTIQCQVDSQVTMMFWYRQQPGQSLTLIATANQGSEATYESGFVIDKFPISRPNLTFSTLTVSNMSPEDSSIYLCSVVVLGQGGTQYFGPGTRLLVL.

A single count supports this clone. V is TRBV6-1 and J is TRBJ1-2, with D uncertain. V lost 2 bases to trimming and J lost 7 bases, with 11 bases between them. This CDR3 has 13 amino acids. Germline assignment: CDR1 MNHNS and CDR2 SASEGT. This CDR3 is CASSERRGSGYTF. Written as DNA, the CDR3 is TGTGCCAGCAGTGAAAGGCGGGGTAGTGGCTACACCTTC.

The V and J genes are TRBV7-2 and TRBJ2-2; D ambiguous. The germline gives CDR1 SGHTA, CDR2 FQGNSA. The V end lost 1 base, the J end lost 7 bases, and 13 bases lay between the germline ends. This CDR3 has 15 amino acids. CDR3 bases: TGTGCCAGCAGCTTAGGACTTGCCCGAGGCGGGGAGCTGTTTTTT. This translates into CASSLGLARGGELFF.

This clone was recorded a few times. The rearrangement uses TRBV9 and TRBJ1-2; 7 bases match TRBD1. CDR1 and CDR2 from the germline V gene are SGDLS and YYNGEE. The trim removed 3 bases at V and 4 bases at J, leaving 9 bases unmatched. There are 15 residues in the CDR3. In nucleotides, the CDR3 is TGTGCCAGCAGCGCGGGTCCAGGGGGAGGCTATGGCTACACCTTC. This gives the protein CASSAGPGGGYGYTF. Drawing the rest from reference TRBV9 and TRBJ1-2, the complete variable domain is DSGVTQTPKHLITATGQRVTLRCSPRSGDLSVYWYQQSLDQGLQFLIQYYNGEERAKGNILERFSAQQFPDLHSELNLSSLELGDSALYFCASSAGPGGGYGYTFGSGTRLTVV.

Regarding this clone: The junction does not match germline at one end; this may be a read error. This chain joins TRBV29-1 and TRBJ2-3; D not resolved. CDR3 length: 11 amino acids. From germline, CDR1 is SQVTM and CDR2 ANQGSEA. CDR3 protein: CSVGSTDTQYF. CDR3 coding DNA: TGCAGCGTAGGTAGCACCGATACGCAGTATTTT.

The rearrangement uses TRBV6-5 and TRBJ1-2, with no clear D. CDR1 and CDR2 from the germline V gene are MNHEY and SVGAGI. There are 16 residues in the CDR3. Trimming removed 2 bases at V and 1 base at J, with 14 bases between. The CDR3 nucleotides read TGTGCCAGCAGTTACGCAAATCGGGGAAGTAACTATGGCTACACCTTC. Translated: CASSYANRGSNYGYTF.

The genes are TRBV10-3 and TRBJ1-2, with 7 bases fitting TRBD1. Germline CDR1 reads ENHRY; CDR2 reads SYGVKD. The CDR3 length is 20 residues. Germline trimming cut 2 bases from V and 10 bases from J; bases unmatched to any gene: 28. CDR3 in DNA: TGTGCCATCAGTGAGCCCTCTGACCCCGGAGCCCCATCGGGACAGTGTGACTACACCTTC. It yields the protein CAISEPSDPGAPSGQCDYTF.

The CDR3 region has the DNA TGCGCCAGCAGCCAAGCGGGGATGTGGACTGAAGCTTTCTTT. Protein sequence: CASSQAGMWTEAFF. This chain uses TRBV4-1 with TRBJ1-1; D is unclear. The germline CDR1 and CDR2 sequences are MGHRA and YSYEKL. Trimming left V 1 base short and J 5 bases short, with 11 bases between. The CDR3 is made up of 14 amino acids.

V is TRBV9 and J is TRBJ2-3; 8 bases line up with TRBD2. The CDR3 covers 18 residues. Germline values: CDR1 SGDLS, CDR2 YYNGEE. The junction had 12 bases not matched to a gene; V was cut back by 1 base and J by 2 bases. The CDR3 nucleotides read TGTGCCAGCAGCGTAACGGCGGGGGGCGATCCTGTCACAGATACGCAGTATTTT. Amino acids: CASSVTAGGDPVTDTQYF. Looking up the rest from reference TRBV9 and TRBJ2-3 gives the full variable domain: DSGVTQTPKHLITATGQRVTLRCSPRSGDLSVYWYQQSLDQGLQFLIQYYNGEERAKGNILERFSAQQFPDLHSELNLSSLELGDSALYFCASSVTAGGDPVTDTQYFGPGTRLTVL.

The gene calls are TRBV4-1 and TRBJ2-3, with D uncertain. V gave up 1 base and J gave up 2 bases, with 10 bases separating them. The germline V gene encodes CDR1 MGHRA and CDR2 YSYEKL. CDR3 length: 15 residues. CDR3 protein: CASSQGLIHTDTQYF. The CDR3 DNA is TGCGCCAGCAGCCAAGGGTTGATACACACAGATACGCAGTATTTT.

The genes are TRBV11-2 and TRBJ2-1, with 10 nucleotides matching TRBD2. V shed 4 bases and J 5 bases; nucleotides not matched to a gene: 8. The CDR3 has 16 residues. Germline CDR1 and CDR2: SGHAT and FQNNGV. CDR3 residues: CASSSLTSGLDNEQFF. The CDR3 nucleotides are TGTGCCAGCAGCTCTTTGACTAGCGGGTTGGACAATGAGCAGTTCTTC. The entire variable domain, with the rest obtained from reference TRBV11-2 and TRBJ2-1, is as follows: EAGVAQSPRYKIIEKRQSVAFWCNPISGHATLYWYQQILGQGPKLLIQFQNNGVVDDSQLPKDRFSAERLKGVDSTLKIQPAKLEDSAVYLCASSSLTSGLDNEQFFGPGTRLTVL.

This chain connects TRBV6-8 to TRBJ1-5; D is ambiguous. Trimming took 8 bases from V and 0 from J, leaving 14 bases between them. This CDR3 contains 15 residues. Germline CDR1 and CDR2: MNHGY and SAAAGT. This CDR3 reads CASRLTVDSNQPQHF. CDR3 bases: TGTGCCAGCCGACTGACGGTAGATAGCAATCAGCCCCAGCATTTT.

The genes are TRBV20-1 and TRBJ1-1; no clear D gene. The CDR3 extends over 11 amino acids. Germline CDR1 reads DFQATT; CDR2 reads SNEGSKA (reference sequence). V was pared by 7 bases and J by 1 base, with 7 bases between. The CDR3 spells CSGKQNTEAFF. The CDR3 DNA is TGCAGTGGAAAGCAGAACACTGAAGCTTTCTTT.

The rearrangement joins TRBV6-5 to TRBJ1-1, with D possibly TRBD1 on 6 matching bases. The CDR3 is made up of 14 amino acids. The germline V gene encodes CDR1 MNHEY and CDR2 SVGAGI. V was cut by 5 bases and J by 3 bases, with 13 bases left in between. The CDR3 DNA reads as TGTGCCAGCAGTATCAGGGGAGGGGACACTGAAGCTTTCTTT. Its protein is CASSIRGGDTEAFF.

The V call is TRBV7-6, the J call TRBJ2-5; D gene ambiguous. CDR3 length: 15 amino acids. V gave up 0 bases and J gave up 3 bases, with 11 bases separating them. Germline V lookup: CDR1 SGHVS, CDR2 FNYEAQ. The CDR3 here is CASSLADLTEETQYF. In DNA form, the CDR3 reads TGTGCCAGCAGCTTAGCAGACCTTACAGAAGAGACCCAGTACTTC.

The chain employs TRBV2 and TRBJ1-2; possible D gene TRBD1, 6 bases. The V and J ends lost 6 bases and 8 bases respectively, with 22 bases between them. CDR3 length equals 15 residues. CDR1 and CDR2 from the germline V gene are SNHLY and FYNNEI. In DNA, the CDR3 is TGTGCCAGCAGGTTTGGACAGCACCTCTCGCAGGGCTACACCTTC. Translation gives CASRFGQHLSQGYTF.

This chain connects TRBV5-1 to TRBJ1-1; possibly TRBD1 for D (5 bases). Per the germline V gene, CDR1 is SGHRS and CDR2 is YFSETQ. V dropped 4 bases and J dropped 8 bases, with 15 bases sitting between them. This CDR3 is built from 13 residues. CDR3 sequence reads: CASSPRGTGEAFF. The CDR3 DNA is TGCGCCAGCAGCCCCCGAGGGACTGGAGAAGCTTTCTTT.

V gene TRBV6-2 or TRBV6-3 combines with J gene TRBJ1-3, with D unclear. The CDR3 contains 16 residues. From germline, CDR1 is MNHEY and CDR2 SVGEGT. The V and J ends lost 4 bases and 0 bases respectively, with 13 bases between them. The CDR3 bases are TGTGCCAGCAGTTTGACTTCGGGGAGCTCTGGAAACACCATATATTTT. Protein: CASSLTSGSSGNTIYF.

The DNA of the CDR3 is TGTGCCATCAGAGACAGTAGCAATCAGCCCCAGCATTTT. This translates into CAIRDSSNQPQHF. V usage is TRBV10-3 and J usage is TRBJ1-5; D perhaps matches TRBD1 (5 bases). Trimming took off 6 bases at V and 0 bases at J, with 6 bases between the two ends. Germline V CDR1 and CDR2: ENHRY, SYGVKD. The CDR3 contains 13 residues.